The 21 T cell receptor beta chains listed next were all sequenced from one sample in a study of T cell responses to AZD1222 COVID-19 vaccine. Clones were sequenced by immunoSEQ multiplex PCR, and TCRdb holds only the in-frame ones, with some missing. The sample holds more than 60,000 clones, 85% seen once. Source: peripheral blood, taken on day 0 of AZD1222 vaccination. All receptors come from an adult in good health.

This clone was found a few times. This CDR3 reads CAWSASDRPNYGYTF. CDR3 DNA: TGTGCCTGGAGTGCTTCAGACAGGCCTAACTATGGCTACACCTTC. The chain joins TRBV30 to TRBJ1-2, with D possibly matching TRBD1 (6 bases). There are 15 residues in the CDR3. Germline V CDR1 and CDR2: GTSNPN, SVGIG (reference sequence). The V end lost 1 base, the J end lost 0 bases, and 12 bases lay between the germline ends.

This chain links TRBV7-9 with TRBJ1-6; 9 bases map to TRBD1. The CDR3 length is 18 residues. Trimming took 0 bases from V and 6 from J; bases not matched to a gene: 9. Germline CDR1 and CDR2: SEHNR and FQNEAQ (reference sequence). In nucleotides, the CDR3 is TGTGCCAGCAGCTTAGCGCTGTCTCGGACAGGGGCTAATTCACCCCTCCACTTT. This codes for CASSLALSRTGANSPLHF.

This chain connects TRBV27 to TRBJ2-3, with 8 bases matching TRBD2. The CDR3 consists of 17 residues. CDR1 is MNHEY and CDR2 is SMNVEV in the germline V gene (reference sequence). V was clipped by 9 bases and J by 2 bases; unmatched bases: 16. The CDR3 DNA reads TGTGCCAGTTGGAATCGGGTGAGCGGGGGCCTCACAGATACGCAGTATTTT. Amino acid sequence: CASWNRVSGGLTDTQYF.

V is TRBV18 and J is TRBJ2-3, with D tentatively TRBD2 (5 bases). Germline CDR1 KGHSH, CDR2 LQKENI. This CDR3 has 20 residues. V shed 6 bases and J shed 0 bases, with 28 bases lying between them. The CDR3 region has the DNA TGTGCCAGCTCTCCTAGGAGCCCCGCGCCGGGGAGATCTAGCACAGATACGCAGTATTTT. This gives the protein CASSPRSPAPGRSSTDTQYF.

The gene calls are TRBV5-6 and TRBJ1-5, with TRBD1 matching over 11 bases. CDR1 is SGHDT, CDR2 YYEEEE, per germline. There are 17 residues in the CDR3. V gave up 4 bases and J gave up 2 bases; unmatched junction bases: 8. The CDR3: CASSRDRGVSGNQPQHF. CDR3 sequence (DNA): TGTGCCAGCAGCCGGGACAGGGGGGTCTCGGGCAATCAGCCCCAGCATTTT.

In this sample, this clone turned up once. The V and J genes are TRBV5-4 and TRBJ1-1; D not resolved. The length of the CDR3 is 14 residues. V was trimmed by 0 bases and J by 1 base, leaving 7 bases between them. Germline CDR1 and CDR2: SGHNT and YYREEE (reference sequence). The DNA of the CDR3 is TGTGCCAGCAGCTTGGAAGCAGCGAACACTGAAGCTTTCTTT. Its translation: CASSLEAANTEAFF.

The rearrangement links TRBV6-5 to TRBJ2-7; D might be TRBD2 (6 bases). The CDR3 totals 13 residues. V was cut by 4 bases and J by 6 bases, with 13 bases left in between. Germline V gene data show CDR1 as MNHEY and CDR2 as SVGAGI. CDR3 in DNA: TGTGCCAGCAGTTTCCCGGGGACTCGCGAGCAGTACTTC. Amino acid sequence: CASSFPGTREQYF.

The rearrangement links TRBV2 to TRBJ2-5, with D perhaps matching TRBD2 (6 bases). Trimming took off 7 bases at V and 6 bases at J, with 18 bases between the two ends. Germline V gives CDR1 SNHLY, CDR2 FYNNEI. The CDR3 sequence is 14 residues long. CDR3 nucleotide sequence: TGTGCCAGCATGGGGACTTGGGACTCGAAGACCCAGTACTTC. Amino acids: CASMGTWDSKTQYF.

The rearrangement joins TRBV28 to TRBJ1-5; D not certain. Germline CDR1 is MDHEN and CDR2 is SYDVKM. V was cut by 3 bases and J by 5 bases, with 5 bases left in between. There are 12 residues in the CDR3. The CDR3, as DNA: TGTGCCAGCAGTTTTGGGTATCAGCCCCAGCATTTT. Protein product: CASSFGYQPQHF. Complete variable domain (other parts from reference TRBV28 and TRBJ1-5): DVKVTQSSRYLVKRTGEKVFLECVQDMDHENMFWYRQDPGLGLRLIYFSYDVKMKEKGDIPEGYSVSREKKERFSLILESASTNQTSMYLCASSFGYQPQHFGDGTRLSIL.

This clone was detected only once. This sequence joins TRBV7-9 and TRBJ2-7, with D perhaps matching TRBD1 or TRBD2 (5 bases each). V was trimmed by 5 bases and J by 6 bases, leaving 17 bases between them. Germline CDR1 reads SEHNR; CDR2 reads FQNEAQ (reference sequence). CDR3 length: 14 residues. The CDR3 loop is CASSSSGARREQYF. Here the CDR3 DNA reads TGTGCCAGCAGCAGCTCCGGGGCCAGACGCGAGCAGTACTTC.

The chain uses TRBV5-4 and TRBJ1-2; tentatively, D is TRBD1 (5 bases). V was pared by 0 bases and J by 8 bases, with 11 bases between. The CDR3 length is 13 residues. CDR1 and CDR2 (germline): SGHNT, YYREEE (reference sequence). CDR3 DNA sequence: TGTGCCAGCAGCTTGGAATCAGGGCGAGGCTACACCTTC. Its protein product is CASSLESGRGYTF.

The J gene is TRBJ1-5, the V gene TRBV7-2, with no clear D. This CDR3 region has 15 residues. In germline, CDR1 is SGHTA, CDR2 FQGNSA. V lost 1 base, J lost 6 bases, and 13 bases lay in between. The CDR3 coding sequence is TGTGCCAGCAGCTTAGGGTCTCCACGGTCTCAGCCCCAGCATTTT. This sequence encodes CASSLGSPRSQPQHF.

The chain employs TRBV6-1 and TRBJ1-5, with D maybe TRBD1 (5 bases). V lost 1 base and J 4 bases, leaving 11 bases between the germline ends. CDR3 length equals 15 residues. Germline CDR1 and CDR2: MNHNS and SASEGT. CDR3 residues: CASSEGGAPNQPQHF. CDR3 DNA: TGTGCCAGCAGTGAAGGAGGGGCCCCTAATCAGCCCCAGCATTTT.

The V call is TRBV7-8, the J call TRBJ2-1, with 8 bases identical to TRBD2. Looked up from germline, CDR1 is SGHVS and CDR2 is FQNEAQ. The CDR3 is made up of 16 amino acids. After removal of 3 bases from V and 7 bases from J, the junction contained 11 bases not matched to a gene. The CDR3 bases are TGTGCCAGCAGCTTGTCCAAAGAGCGGGGGAGAAATGAGCAGTTCTTC. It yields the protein CASSLSKERGRNEQFF.

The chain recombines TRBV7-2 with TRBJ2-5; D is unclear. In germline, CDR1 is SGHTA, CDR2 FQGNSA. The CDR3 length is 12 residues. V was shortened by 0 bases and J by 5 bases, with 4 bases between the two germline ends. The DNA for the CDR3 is TGTGCCAGCAGCTTAGCTTGGGAGACCCAGTACTTC. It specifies CASSLAWETQYF.

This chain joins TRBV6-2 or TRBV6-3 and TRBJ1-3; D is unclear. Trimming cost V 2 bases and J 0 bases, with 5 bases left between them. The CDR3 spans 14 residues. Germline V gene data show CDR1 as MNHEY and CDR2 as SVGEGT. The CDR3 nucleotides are TGTGCCAGCAGTTACGTCGGCTCTGGAAACACCATATATTTT. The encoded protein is CASSYVGSGNTIYF.

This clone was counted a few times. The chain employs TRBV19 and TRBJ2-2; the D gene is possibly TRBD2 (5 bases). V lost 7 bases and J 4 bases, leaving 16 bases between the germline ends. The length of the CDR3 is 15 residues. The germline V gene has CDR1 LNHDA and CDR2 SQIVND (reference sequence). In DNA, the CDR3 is TGTGCCAGTAAAGCGGAGATTGGAGGCACCGGGGAGCTGTTTTTT. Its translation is CASKAEIGGTGELFF.

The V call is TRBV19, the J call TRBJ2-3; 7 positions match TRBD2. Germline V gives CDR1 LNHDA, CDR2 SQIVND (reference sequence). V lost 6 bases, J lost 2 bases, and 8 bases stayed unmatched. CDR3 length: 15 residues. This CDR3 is CASRRSGGNTDTQYF. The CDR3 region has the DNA TGTGCCAGTAGGCGATCGGGGGGTAACACAGATACGCAGTATTTT.

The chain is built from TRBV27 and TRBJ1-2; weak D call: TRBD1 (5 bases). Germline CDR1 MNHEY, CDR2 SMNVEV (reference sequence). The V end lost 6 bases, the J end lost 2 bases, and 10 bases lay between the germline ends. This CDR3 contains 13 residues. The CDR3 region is CASRIGGNYGYTF. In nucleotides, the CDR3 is TGTGCCAGCAGGATCGGGGGAAACTATGGCTACACCTTC.

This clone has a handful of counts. CDR3 bases: TGTGCCAGCAGTTACTCGCCCGACTCTGGAAACACCATATATTTT. Translation: CASSYSPDSGNTIYF. The V and J genes are TRBV27 and TRBJ1-3; no clear D gene. The germline CDR1 and CDR2 sequences are MNHEY and SMNVEV (reference sequence). Trimming took 4 bases from V and 0 from J, leaving 10 bases between them. This CDR3 comprises 15 residues.

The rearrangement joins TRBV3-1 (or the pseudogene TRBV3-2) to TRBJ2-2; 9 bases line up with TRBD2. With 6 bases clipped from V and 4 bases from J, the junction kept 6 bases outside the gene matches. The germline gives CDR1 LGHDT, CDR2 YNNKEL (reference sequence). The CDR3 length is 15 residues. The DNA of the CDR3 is TGTGCCAGCAGAAGCGGGGGGATCTTCACCGGGGAGCTGTTTTTT. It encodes CASRSGGIFTGELFF.